This TCR beta chain was recorded in a study of blood T cell repertoires in COVID-19. In the study's own analysis: Researchers report that nucleated cell counts were estimated from reference gene primer amplification. Generated by immunoSEQ multiplex PCR, the TCRdb table keeps only in-frame clones and is missing some. From that table come the V and J calls and clone size; the DNA was used to work out D and trimming. The sample includes about 240,000 clones, more than 75% of them seen just once. The germline V and J ends were trimmed by 3 bases and 4 bases, with 9 bases remaining between them. The germline V gene encodes CDR1 SNHLY and CDR2 FYNNEI. The CDR3 sequence is 13 residues long.

The chain employs TRBV2 and TRBJ1-2; D ambiguous. The origin of this receptor is a woman between 35 and 50 years old with acute COVID-19. The specimen was PBMCs or T cells enriched from blood (not recorded which). The CDR3 coding sequence is TGTGCCAGCAGTGACACAGAATTCTATGGCTACACCTTC. It is translated as CASSDTEFYGYTF.